This T cell receptor (beta chain) was captured by sequencing in a study of identical twins. TCRdb ran MiXCR on the 5' RACE reads and lists one entry per CDR3 protein. The data contain some 500,000 distinct CDR3 sequences, less than 25% of them singletons. V lost 0 bases and J lost 0, with 3 bases in between. Germline CDR1 reads KGHSH; CDR2 reads LQKENI. The CDR3 spans 14 residues. This same sample was also taken into another study, of T cells expressing NK-cell markers.

The receptor comes from a woman aged 18-29 years in good health. V usage is TRBV18 and J usage is TRBJ1-3, with unresolved D. Sequencing used CD4+ T cells sorted from blood. The chain's CDR3 is CASSPPFSGNTIYF. In DNA, the CDR3 is TGTGCCAGCTCACCACCGTTCTCTGGAAACACCATATATTTT.